This T cell receptor (beta chain) derives from a study of PD-1 blockade in classical Hodgkin lymphoma. Study conclusions and caveats: Patients with a complete response exhibited baseline diversity comparable to newly diagnosed patients. By C4D1 there was a significant rise in CD4+ TCR diversity but not in CD8+ TCR diversity. The drivers behind the repertoire differences, possibly disease activity or prior therapy, remain undefined.

Brentuximab vedotin exposure varied among the patients, all of whom had relapsed after autologous stem cell transplantation. Relapsed/refractory classical Hodgkin lymphoma patients had complete, partial or progressive responses. About this clone: Its specificity is not known.

Some clones are missing from TCRdb's copy, which holds only in-frame ones; the method was immunoSEQ multiplex PCR. Of around 91,000 clones detected, roughly 76% appear once; the ten largest clones hold around 15%. From germline, CDR1 is MNHEY and CDR2 SVGAGI. The CDR3 sequence is 14 residues long. V was shortened by 7 bases and J by 7 bases, with 16 bases between the two germline ends. Sequencing used peripheral blood mononuclear cells (PBMCs), obtained before the second cycle of nivolumab. The origin of this receptor is a human donor with classical Hodgkin lymphoma. This chain links TRBV6-5 with TRBJ2-2, with D possibly being TRBD2 (5 bases). CDR3 sequence reads: CASTPHRSGGELFF. Here the CDR3 DNA reads TGTGCCAGCACCCCACATCGGAGCGGCGGGGAGCTGTTTTTT.